The clone carrying this T cell receptor (beta chain) was found a few times. The data belong to a study of blood T cell repertoires in COVID-19. Study-wide background: Donors in the United States, Italy and Spain gave samples during acute or convalescent COVID-19.

Profiled with immunoSEQ multiplex PCR; TCRdb holds only in-frame clones, not every one. The sample has about 350,000 clones, approximately 90% seen once. The CDR3 loop spans 15 amino acids. V lost 1 base to trimming and J lost 2 bases, with 9 bases between them. Germline-derived CDR1 and CDR2 are MGHDK and SYGVNS. Seattle patient enrollment occurred during active infection, with longitudinal follow-up thereafter. Sample: peripheral blood. This rearrangement joins TRBV25-1 to TRBJ1-3; possible D gene TRBD1, 5 bases. The sequence was collected from a woman aged 55-75 years with COVID-19, enrolled during active disease. The CDR3 region has the DNA TGTGCCAGCAGTGAATTGGGGGGAACTGGAAACACCATATATTTT. Protein sequence: CASSELGGTGNTIYF.